This entry lists 4 T cell receptor beta chains sequenced from one sample in a study of cytomegalovirus exposure and HLA in healthy donors. PCR was performed using 60 Vbeta and 13 Jbeta primers. Sequenced by immunoSEQ multiplex PCR; TCRdb stores in-frame clones only, minus some. Altogether hundreds of thousands of clones are present, 70% to 85% being singletons, with the ten largest covering approximately 0.62%. Sample: PBMCs. These receptors were taken from a woman aged 40 to 55 in good health and CMV-seronegative.

The gene calls are TRBV30 and TRBJ1-2; TRBD1 matches 7 bases. CDR3 length equals 15 residues. The ends lost 0 bases at V and 4 bases at J; junction bases unmatched: 8. Germline V gene lookup returns CDR1 GTSNPN and CDR2 SVGIG (reference sequence). This CDR3 reads CAWSVSSGGVYGYTF. The CDR3 DNA is TGTGCCTGGAGTGTATCCTCAGGGGGTGTCTATGGCTACACCTTC.

J is TRBJ2-3 and V is TRBV28, with 10 bases fitting TRBD1. With V trimmed by 6 bases and J by 2 bases, 5 bases remained unmatched. CDR1 is MDHEN, CDR2 SYDVKM, per germline. This CDR3 contains 15 residues. The CDR3 sequence is CASRSTGGNTDTQYF. CDR3 DNA: TGTGCCAGCAGATCGACAGGGGGCAACACAGATACGCAGTATTTT. Combining the CDR3 with reference TRBV28 and TRBJ2-3 gives the whole variable domain DVKVTQSSRYLVKRTGEKVFLECVQDMDHENMFWYRQDPGLGLRLIYFSYDVKMKEKGDIPEGYSVSREKKERFSLILESASTNQTSMYLCASRSTGGNTDTQYFGPGTRLTVL.

This clone was observed a single time. The chain is built from TRBV11-2 and TRBJ2-3; D may be TRBD2 (6 bases). Germline V gene sequence: CDR1 SGHAT, CDR2 FQNNGV. Between the trimmed V and J ends, which lost 5 bases and 3 bases, there was a span of 12 bases. The CDR3 covers 14 residues. Here the CDR3 DNA reads TGTGCCAGCAGCCCGGAAGGGAGGACAGATACGCAGTATTTT. Translating it yields CASSPEGRTDTQYF.

The rearrangement joins TRBV6-5 to TRBJ2-1; TRBD2 matches 7 bases. CDR3 length: 16 residues. V shed 0 bases and J 6 bases; nucleotides not matched to a gene: 8. Looked up from germline, CDR1 is MNHEY and CDR2 is SVGAGI. CDR3 region: CASSYSGGSRTNEQFF. The CDR3 DNA reads as TGTGCCAGCAGTTACTCGGGGGGGTCTAGGACCAATGAGCAGTTCTTC.